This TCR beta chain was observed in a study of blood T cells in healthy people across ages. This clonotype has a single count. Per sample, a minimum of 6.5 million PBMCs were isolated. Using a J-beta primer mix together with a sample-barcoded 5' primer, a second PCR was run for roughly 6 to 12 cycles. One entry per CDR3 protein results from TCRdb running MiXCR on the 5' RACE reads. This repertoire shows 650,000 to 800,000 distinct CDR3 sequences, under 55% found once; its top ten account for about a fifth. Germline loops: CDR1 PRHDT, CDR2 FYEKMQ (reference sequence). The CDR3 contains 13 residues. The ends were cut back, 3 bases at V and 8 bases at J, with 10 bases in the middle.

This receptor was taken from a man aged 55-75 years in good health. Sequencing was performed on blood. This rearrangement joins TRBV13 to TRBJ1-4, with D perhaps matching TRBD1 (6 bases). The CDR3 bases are TGTGCCAGCAGCTTTCACAGGGCCGAAAAACTGTTTTTT. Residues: CASSFHRAEKLFF.